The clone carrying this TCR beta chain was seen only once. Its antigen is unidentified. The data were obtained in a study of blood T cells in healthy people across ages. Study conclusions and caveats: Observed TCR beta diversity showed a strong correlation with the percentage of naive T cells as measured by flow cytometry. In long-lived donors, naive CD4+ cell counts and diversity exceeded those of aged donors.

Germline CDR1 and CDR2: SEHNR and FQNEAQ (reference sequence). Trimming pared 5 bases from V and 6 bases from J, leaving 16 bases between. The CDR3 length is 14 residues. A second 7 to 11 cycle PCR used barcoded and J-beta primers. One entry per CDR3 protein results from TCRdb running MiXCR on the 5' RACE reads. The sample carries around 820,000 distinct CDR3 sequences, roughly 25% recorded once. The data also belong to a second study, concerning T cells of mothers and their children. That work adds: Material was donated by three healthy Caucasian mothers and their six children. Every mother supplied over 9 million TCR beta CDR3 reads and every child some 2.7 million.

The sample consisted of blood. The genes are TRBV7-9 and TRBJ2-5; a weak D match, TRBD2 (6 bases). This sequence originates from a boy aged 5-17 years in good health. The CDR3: CASSPLSGEKTQYF. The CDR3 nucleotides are TGTGCCAGCAGCCCCCTATCGGGAGAAAAGACCCAGTACTTC.